The entry that follows covers one T cell receptor (beta chain) sequence. Germline loops: CDR1 LNHDA, CDR2 SQIVND (reference sequence). The V and J ends lost 4 bases and 0 bases respectively, with 4 bases between them. This CDR3 is 13 amino acids long. The data were taken from a study of cytotoxic CD8 clonotypes in ibrutinib-treated CLL. Profiled with immunoSEQ multiplex PCR; TCRdb holds only in-frame clones, not every one. The sample includes 70,000 to 80,000 clones, less than 90% seen only once; the top ten take around 36%. This receptor was identified in a human donor with chronic lymphocytic leukemia. Specimen: PBMCs, collected after 24 months of ibrutinib treatment. This sequence joins TRBV19 and TRBJ2-1, with D unresolved. CDR3 sequence (DNA): TGTGCCAGTAGTAGCGGCTCCTACAATGAGCAGTTCTTC. This encodes CASSSGSYNEQFF.